Listed below are T cell receptor beta chains from one sample, sequenced in a study of T-cell reconstitution after alpha-beta-depleted transplantation in children. Using its own MiXCR run on the PCR reads, TCRdb lists one record per CDR3 protein. The sample lists roughly 100,000 distinct CDR3 sequences; about 8% were seen once. This material consisted of PBMCs from the stem cell graft donor, taken from the stem cell graft. The source is a human donor who donated a stem cell graft to a child with congenital amegakaryocytic thrombocytopenia. Each CDR3 is given with its conserved first and last residue. A D gene is named only where the DNA matches it firmly. Not every row has a clone size; where given, it reads once, few, many or a size class.

D	V	size	J	CDR3	DNA
TRBD1	TRBV6-5	many	TRBJ1-2	CASIPGQRYNYGYTF	TGTGCCAGCATCCCGGGACAGAGATATAACTATGGCTACACCTTC
-	TRBV20-1	many	TRBJ2-4	CSACGAGGVIQYF	TGCAGTGCTTGCGGAGCGGGTGGGGTCATTCAGTACTTC
-	TRBV20-1	many	TRBJ1-2	CSPSGDRYGYTF	TGCAGCCCCTCGGGAGACCGCTATGGCTACACCTTC
-	TRBV7-3	many	TRBJ2-1	CASSLDPDLYNEQFF	TGTGCCAGCAGCCTTGACCCGGATCTGTACAATGAGCAGTTCTTC
TRBD1	TRBV7-2	many	TRBJ1-1	CASSLAPQGGEAFF	TGTGCCAGCAGCTTAGCCCCACAGGGGGGTGAAGCTTTCTTT
-	TRBV5-1	many	TRBJ2-7	CASSLYGHQTYEQYF	TGCGCCAGCAGCTTGTACGGCCACCAAACCTACGAGCAGTACTTC
-	TRBV12-3/TRBV12-4	many	TRBJ2-3	CASSFGAGLTDTQYF	TGTGCCAGCAGTTTCGGGGCAGGCCTCACAGATACGCAGTATTTT
TRBD2	TRBV7-6	many	TRBJ2-3	CASSQSSGRGDTQYF	TGTGCCAGCAGCCAGTCTAGCGGGAGGGGAGATACGCAGTATTTT
-	TRBV25-1	many	TRBJ1-2	CASLGGVVMGYTF	TGTGCCAGCCTCGGGGGAGTGGTGATGGGCTACACCTTC
-	TRBV12-3/TRBV12-4	many	TRBJ1-5	CASSPDGYNQPQHF	TGTGCCAGCAGCCCAGACGGCTACAATCAGCCCCAGCATTTT
-	TRBV6-1	-	TRBJ1-5	CASSDRGSNQPQHF	TGTGCCAGCAGTGACAGGGGAAGCAATCAGCCCCAGCATTTT
TRBD1	TRBV28	many	TRBJ1-1	CASSLTLGQGDTEAFF	TGTGCCAGCAGTCTCACCCTCGGACAGGGGGACACTGAAGCTTTCTTT
-	TRBV27	many	TRBJ1-5	CASSLSSPRNQPQHF	TGTGCCAGCAGTTTATCGAGCCCGCGCAATCAGCCCCAGCATTTT
-	TRBV19	-	TRBJ1-5	CASSMGENQPQHF	TGTGCCAGTAGTATGGGGGAGAATCAGCCCCAGCATTTT
-	TRBV28	many	TRBJ1-5	CASRNQGRVQPQHF	TGTGCCAGCAGGAATCAGGGACGGGTCCAGCCCCAGCATTTT
TRBD1	TRBV7-3	many	TRBJ2-5	CASSLRGQGRETQYF	TGTGCCAGCAGCTTAAGGGGACAGGGTCGAGAGACCCAGTACTTC
-	TRBV7-2	many	TRBJ2-1	CASSLGGWANEQFF	TGTGCCAGCAGCTTAGGGGGCTGGGCCAATGAGCAGTTCTTC
TRBD1	TRBV18	few	TRBJ2-5	CASSLNIQGQEETQYF	TGTGCCAGCTCACTAAACATACAGGGGCAAGAAGAGACCCAGTACTTC
-	TRBV12-3/TRBV12-4	many	TRBJ2-7	CASSPDWAYEQYF	TGTGCCAGCAGTCCCGACTGGGCCTACGAGCAGTACTTC
-	TRBV10-3	many	TRBJ1-2	CAISDRVTSDGYTF	TGTGCCATCAGTGACAGGGTGACTTCGGATGGCTACACCTTC
TRBD1	TRBV5-1	-	TRBJ2-1	CASAKTTGAEQFF	TGCGCCAGCGCAAAAACAACAGGGGCTGAGCAGTTCTTC
-	TRBV5-1	many	TRBJ2-2	CASSLEFGGTNTGELFF	TGCGCCAGCAGCTTGGAGTTTGGGGGGACGAACACCGGGGAGCTGTTTTTT
-	TRBV7-2	many	TRBJ2-7	CASSSTGGPYEQYF	TGTGCCAGCAGCTCCACCGGGGGCCCCTACGAGCAGTACTTC
-	TRBV7-9	many	TRBJ1-5	CASSLAPGQSYSNQPQHF	TGTGCCAGCAGCTTAGCGCCCGGACAGAGCTATAGCAATCAGCCCCAGCATTTT
TRBD2	TRBV20-1	-	TRBJ2-1	CSPSGQAGGYNEQFF	TGCAGCCCCTCGGGGCAAGCGGGGGGCTACAATGAGCAGTTCTTC
TRBD1	TRBV20-1	many	TRBJ1-1	CSARISGTGGENTEAFF	TGCAGTGCTAGAATCTCCGGGACAGGGGGAGAGAACACTGAAGCTTTCTTT
-	TRBV7-9	-	TRBJ1-5	CAMGPGGLYSNQPQHF	TGTGCCATGGGCCCCGGGGGCCTCTATAGCAATCAGCCCCAGCATTTT